A selection of T cell receptor beta chains follows, all from one sample in a study of T-cell reconstitution after alpha-beta-depleted transplantation in children. TCRdb passed the PCR reads through MiXCR, listing each CDR3 protein once. The data contain over 200,000 distinct CDR3 sequences, approximately 10% of them singletons. Sequencing was performed on PBMCs, taken before TCRalphabeta/CD19-depleted stem cell transplant. These receptors were taken from a child younger than two with acute myeloid leukemia, due to receive a stem cell transplant. Both conserved end residues are part of each CDR3. A D gene is named only where the DNA matches it firmly. Rows give clone size only sometimes, using once, few, many, or a class for an expanded clone.

v_call d_call clone_size cdr3_aa
TRBV5-1 - many CASSWTENEQFF
TRBV6-2/TRBV6-3 - few CASSYSRGGDQPQHF
TRBV24-1 TRBD1 - CVTSGTGPHADTQYF
TRBV10-3 - - CAIWPGRGPSTDTQYF
TRBV7-9 - many CATLETDTQYF
TRBV6-2/TRBV6-3 - - CASSATRSGYTF
TRBV5-1 TRBD1 many CASSSTGVRETQYF
TRBV7-2 - many CASSQTGGNEKLFF
TRBV18 TRBD1 - CASSCDRGKRETQYF
TRBV18 - few CASSRAGGENTEAFF
TRBV5-1 - few CASSLDISSYNSPLHF
TRBV3-1 - many CASSPLDSSGNTIYF
TRBV5-6 TRBD2 - CASSQGLALTDTQYF
TRBV27 - - CASGYLGGANVLTF
TRBV16 - many CASSPGVGYNEQFF
TRBV5-5 - many CASSLVFAPLDTEAFF
TRBV6-1 - many CASSELVGSNQPQHF
TRBV11-2 - few CASSLYPGNTIYF
TRBV5-6 - - CASSFSQADTDTQYF
TRBV3-1 - many CASSFGQRGNIQYF
TRBV5-1 - many CASSFRTEENNYGYTF
TRBV14 - many CASSQLQGFGTDTQYF
TRBV5-1 TRBD2 many CASSWTSGSNNEQYF
TRBV10-3 TRBD1 - CAIKAGTGEQETQYF
TRBV2 - - CASDSFVGTGELFF
TRBV20-1 TRBD2 many CSASHREGQETQYF
TRBV20-1 - many CSARTPEQFF
TRBV5-1 TRBD2 many CASSLWGGEGMTYEQYF
TRBV10-3 - many CAIRMRAAGSNTGELFF
TRBV11-2 - many CASSRTTTSETQYF
TRBV29-1 - many CSGKSTDTQYF
TRBV7-9 TRBD2 many CASSLNSGRRSDTQYF
TRBV5-1 - many CASSTDVNYGYTF
TRBV5-1 TRBD1 many CASSHDGRGTANEAFF
TRBV18 - few CASSPQVQDLYQETQYF
TRBV19 TRBD1 many CASSQRQGRPYNEQFF
TRBV6-2/TRBV6-3 TRBD2 many CASSYDTSGIRGQQFF
TRBV4-2 - many CASSLSSRAAGVDGELFF
TRBV7-2 - many CASSLVSSLPPDTQYF
TRBV30 TRBD2 many CAWSLSGRNIQYF
TRBV12-3/TRBV12-4 - - CASTSDSGRSGYTF
TRBV5-1 - many CASSLVTANNEQFF
TRBV12-3/TRBV12-4 - many CASSFDSSNQPQHF
TRBV5-1 - many CASSSEGGRQETQYF
TRBV2 - many CASRNTGTYQETQYF
TRBV12-3/TRBV12-4 TRBD2 many CASSSGRLLYYEQYF
TRBV28 - many CASTTGGSYNEQFF
TRBV7-3 - many CASSRDAHMEQYF
TRBV7-2 - many CASSLVGRGGTEAFF
TRBV12-3/TRBV12-4 TRBD1 many CASSDRVETQYF
TRBV7-8 - many CASSHSSGANVLTF
TRBV12-3/TRBV12-4 TRBD1 many CASSLRQGSSAGQPQHF
TRBV5-1 - many CASRVRGPYNEQFF